Presented here are 20 T cell receptor beta chains from one specimen sequenced in a study of blood T cell repertoires in COVID-19. TCRdb's copy holds only in-frame clones and misses some; the assay was immunoSEQ multiplex PCR. The data show some 380,000 clones, with roughly 86% seen just once and 2% to 2.5% held by the top ten. Input material: PBMCs or T cells enriched from blood (not recorded which). The receptors originated from a woman aged 40-49 years with acute COVID-19.

A few counts support this clone. This chain uses TRBV2 with TRBJ1-2; 9 bases align to TRBD1. Germline lookup yields CDR1 SNHLY and CDR2 FYNNEI. The V segment lost 6 bases and the J segment 7 bases; nucleotides outside the gene matches: 6. The CDR3 totals 13 residues. CDR3 sequence: CASRRETGGGYTF. The CDR3 nucleotides are TGTGCCAGCAGGAGGGAGACAGGGGGTGGCTACACCTTC.

V gene TRBV3-1 (or the pseudogene TRBV3-2) combines with J gene TRBJ1-3; D is undetermined. Germline V lookup: CDR1 LGHDT, CDR2 YNNKEL (reference sequence). The CDR3 has 17 amino acids. The ends were cut back, 1 base at V and 0 bases at J, with 13 bases in the middle. CDR3 amino acids: CASSQGAGGYSGNTIYF. The CDR3 bases are TGTGCCAGCAGCCAAGGGGCGGGCGGCTACTCTGGAAACACCATATATTTT.

To note about this clone: The identical CDR3 is also encoded by other nucleotide sequences in the sample. This chain connects TRBV3-1 (or the pseudogene TRBV3-2) to TRBJ1-2; 8 bases line up with TRBD1. V lost 4 bases, J lost 8 bases, and 3 bases stayed unmatched. The CDR3 is made up of 12 amino acids. Germline CDR1 LGHDT, CDR2 YNNKEL (reference sequence). CDR3 coding DNA: TGTGCCAGCAGCCGGACAGGGAGCGGCTACACCTTC. Translated: CASSRTGSGYTF.

The chain carries TRBV6-1 and TRBJ2-2; a weak D match, TRBD1 (6 bases). V was clipped by 1 base and J by 4 bases, with 13 bases between them. CDR3 length: 16 amino acids. Germline V gives CDR1 MNHNS, CDR2 SASEGT. The CDR3 DNA reads as TGTGCCAGCAGTGAAGTAGTAAGAGGGGGCACCGGGGAGCTGTTTTTT. Protein: CASSEVVRGGTGELFF.

This clone was seen only a few times. The V gene is TRBV6-5, the J gene TRBJ2-2, with D unresolved. Germline-derived CDR1 and CDR2 are MNHEY and SVGAGI. V lost 4 bases to trimming and J lost 6 bases, with 9 bases between them. The CDR3 consists of 13 residues. Here the CDR3 reads CASSSNNAGELFF. CDR3 nucleotide sequence: TGTGCCAGCAGTTCTAATAACGCCGGGGAGCTGTTTTTT.

CDR3 DNA sequence: TGCAGTGCAGTGGACAGGGACGAGCAGTACTTC. It codes for CSAVDRDEQYF. The chain links TRBV20-1 to TRBJ2-7, with TRBD1 matching over 8 bases. The J segment lost 5 bases and the V segment lost 6 bases, leaving 3 bases of the junction unmatched. Germline V lookup: CDR1 DFQATT, CDR2 SNEGSKA (reference sequence). The CDR3 spans 11 residues.

The chain carries TRBV7-9 and TRBJ1-1, with D possibly matching TRBD1 (5 bases). This CDR3 comprises 14 residues. The germline V gene encodes CDR1 SEHNR and CDR2 FQNEAQ (reference sequence). V dropped 2 bases and J dropped 4 bases, with 11 bases sitting between them. The CDR3: CASSLKARVTEAFF. For the CDR3, the DNA is TGTGCCAGCAGCTTAAAGGCCAGGGTCACTGAAGCTTTCTTT.

This clone was detected once. This chain connects TRBV6-5 to TRBJ1-6, with 7 bases fitting TRBD1. In germline, CDR1 is MNHEY, CDR2 SVGAGI. Trimming took 5 bases from V and 5 from J; bases not matched to a gene: 6. The CDR3 length is 15 residues. CDR3 amino acids: CASSRAGTDNSPLHF. The CDR3 DNA is TGTGCCAGCAGTCGGGCGGGGACAGATAATTCACCCCTCCACTTT.

The V gene is TRBV7-9, the J gene TRBJ2-7, with D possibly being TRBD1 (6 bases). V gave up 4 bases and J gave up 5 bases, with 24 bases separating them. This CDR3 spans 17 amino acids. The germline V gene has CDR1 SEHNR and CDR2 FQNEAQ (reference sequence). The CDR3 coding sequence is TGTGCCAGCAGCTCGCGATTCCAACACAGGGTGATGGACGAGCAGTACTTC. As protein: CASSSRFQHRVMDEQYF.

This clone was seen once. CDR3 in amino acids: CASSPRTGGWTGELFF. The DNA of the CDR3 is TGTGCCAGCAGCCCCCGGACAGGGGGTTGGACCGGGGAGCTGTTTTTT. The V gene is TRBV7-8, the J gene TRBJ2-2; TRBD1 agrees at 10 bases. J lost 5 bases, V lost 5 bases, and 8 bases had no gene match. The CDR3 has 16 amino acids. Germline values: CDR1 SGHVS, CDR2 FQNEAQ.

The chain has TRBV10-3 and TRBJ2-3; 10 nucleotides line up with TRBD1. This CDR3 region has 14 residues. Per the germline V gene, CDR1 is ENHRY and CDR2 is SYGVKD. The junction had 7 bases not matched to a gene; V was cut back by 9 bases and J by 4 bases. CDR3 protein: CAITKGQGSDTQYF. CDR3 nucleotides: TGTGCCATAACTAAGGGACAGGGGTCAGATACGCAGTATTTT.

The genes are TRBV3-1 (or the pseudogene TRBV3-2) and TRBJ1-2; D is unresolved. CDR1 is LGHDT, CDR2 YNNKEL, per germline (reference sequence). The ends were cut back, 4 bases at V and 5 bases at J, with 11 bases in the middle. The CDR3 loop spans 13 amino acids. The DNA of the CDR3 is TGTGCCAGCAGCCCCCGGGGTGGGTATGGCTACACCTTC. It specifies CASSPRGGYGYTF.

This chain links TRBV25-1 with TRBJ2-2, with 7 bases aligning to TRBD1. The CDR3 spans 13 residues. Per the germline V gene, CDR1 is MGHDK and CDR2 is SYGVNS. Trimming at V came to 7 bases and at J to 4 bases, leaving 3 bases not matched to a gene. The CDR3 nucleotides are TGTGCCAGCAACACAGGGGCCACCGGGGAGCTGTTTTTT. Translated: CASNTGATGELFF.

This clone was counted a few times. The chain joins TRBV5-1 to TRBJ2-5; tentative D call: TRBD2 (7 bases). In germline, CDR1 is SGHRS, CDR2 YFSETQ. V lost 2 bases and J lost 5, with 10 bases in between. CDR3 size: 13 residues. This CDR3 reads CASSFRGGETQYF. The CDR3 nucleotides read TGCGCCAGCAGCTTCAGGGGAGGGGAGACCCAGTACTTC.

The rearrangement links TRBV18 to TRBJ1-1; D is ambiguous. V was cut by 3 bases and J by 5 bases, with 13 bases left in between. Per the germline V gene, CDR1 is KGHSH and CDR2 is LQKENI. This CDR3 is built from 14 residues. The CDR3 nucleotides read TGTGCCAGCTCACCGAGGACTCGGGTTACTGAAGCTTTCTTT. This codes for CASSPRTRVTEAFF.

This chain joins TRBV6-6 and TRBJ1-2, with D uncertain. Trimming removed 2 bases at V and 8 bases at J, with 9 bases between. CDR1 MNHNY and CDR2 SVGAGI come from the germline V gene (reference sequence). The CDR3 has 12 residues. CDR3 amino acids: CASSYEGRGYTF. CDR3 bases: TGTGCCAGCAGTTACGAGGGAAGAGGCTACACCTTC.

This chain joins TRBV9 and TRBJ2-1, with D possibly TRBD1 on 5 matching bases. Germline V gene data show CDR1 as SGDLS and CDR2 as YYNGEE. The germline V and J ends were trimmed by 0 bases and 4 bases, with 11 bases remaining between them. CDR3 size: 15 residues. DNA for the CDR3: TGTGCCAGCAGCGTAGAAGCAGGGTCTTACAATGAGCAGTTCTTC. Protein: CASSVEAGSYNEQFF.

The J gene is TRBJ2-1, the V gene TRBV14; 7 nucleotides agree with TRBD1. The V gene end was trimmed by 1 base and the J gene end by 7 bases; junction bases not matched to a gene: 7. The CDR3 covers 15 residues. Germline V gene sequence: CDR1 SGHDN, CDR2 FVKESK. This CDR3 reads CASSQAKTGFNEQFF. In DNA form, the CDR3 reads TGTGCCAGCAGCCAAGCAAAGACAGGGTTTAATGAGCAGTTCTTC.

The chain joins TRBV29-1 to TRBJ1-1; D is perhaps TRBD1 (5 bases). The CDR3 loop spans 13 amino acids. With 0 bases removed from V and 7 bases from J, the gap between germline ends came to 12 bases. Germline V gives CDR1 SQVTM, CDR2 ANQGSEA. The CDR3 sequence is CSVEEGGRGEAFF. CDR3 coding DNA: TGCAGCGTTGAAGAGGGGGGTAGGGGTGAAGCTTTCTTT.

The V gene is TRBV9, the J gene TRBJ1-1; a weak D match, TRBD1 (6 bases). Germline V lookup: CDR1 SGDLS, CDR2 YYNGEE. V dropped 1 base and J dropped 1 base, with 11 bases sitting between them. CDR3 length equals 15 residues. In nucleotides, the CDR3 is TGTGCCAGCAGCGTACGTCAGGGGCCGAACACTGAAGCTTTCTTT. This translates into CASSVRQGPNTEAFF.